The next 31 T cell receptor beta chains were all read from a single sample in a study of blood T cell repertoires in COVID-19. Libraries were prepared by immunoSEQ multiplex PCR; TCRdb keeps only in-frame clonotypes and omits some of them. The table shows some 330,000 clones, with over 75% occurring only once. The specimen sequenced was PBMCs or T cells enriched from blood (not recorded which). These receptors were taken from a young man who had recovered from COVID-19.

The chain recombines TRBV5-6 with TRBJ1-1; 9 nucleotides match TRBD1. CDR1 is SGHDT, CDR2 YYEEEE, per germline. The CDR3 consists of 14 residues. J was trimmed by 7 bases and V by 4 bases; bases with no gene match: 8. The DNA of the CDR3 is TGTGCCAGCAGCGCGGGACAGGGTGGGTTTGAAGCTTTCTTT. Encoded protein: CASSAGQGGFEAFF. The variable domain in full, completed from reference TRBV5-6 and TRBJ1-1, reads DAGVTQSPTHLIKTRGQQVTLRCSPKSGHDTVSWYQQALGQGPQFIFQYYEEEERQRGNFPDRFSGHQFPNYSSELNVNALLLGDSALYLCASSAGQGGFEAFFGQGTRLTVV.

The chain uses TRBV19 and TRBJ2-7; a weak D match, TRBD1 (5 bases). The germline V gene has CDR1 LNHDA and CDR2 SQIVND (reference sequence). V lost 5 bases and J lost 3, with 8 bases in between. The CDR3 length is 12 residues. In DNA form, the CDR3 reads TGTGCCAGTAGTGGGGCCGGCTACGAGCAGTACTTC. Translating gives CASSGAGYEQYF.

A single count supports this clone. The V gene is TRBV7-8, the J gene TRBJ1-5; D perhaps matches TRBD1 (5 bases). CDR1 and CDR2 from the germline V gene are SGHVS and FQNEAQ. V was trimmed by 2 bases and J by 6 bases, leaving 8 bases between them. The CDR3 totals 13 residues. Here the CDR3 reads CASSLRGIQPQHF. In nucleotides, the CDR3 is TGTGCCAGCAGCTTAAGGGGAATTCAGCCCCAGCATTTT.

This chain links TRBV10-2 with TRBJ2-7; the D gene is possibly TRBD1 (6 bases). Germline V CDR1 and CDR2: WSHSY, SAAADI. The CDR3 has 15 amino acids. Between the trimmed V and J ends, which lost 3 bases and 5 bases, there was a span of 17 bases. The CDR3: CASSEQKKTGNEQYF. The DNA of the CDR3 is TGCGCCAGCAGTGAACAGAAAAAAACAGGGAACGAGCAGTACTTC.

In DNA form, the CDR3 reads TGTGCCAGCAGCTACTTAGGGGGGGACAGGCCGTACCAAAGTTCACCCCTCCACTTT. Its translation is CASSYLGGDRPYQSSPLHF. The chain has TRBV5-8 and TRBJ1-6; 8 bases map to TRBD1. Looked up from germline, CDR1 is SGHTS and CDR2 is YDEGEE. J was trimmed by 9 bases and V by 3 bases; bases with no gene match: 20. CDR3 size: 19 residues.

The V and J genes are TRBV6-1 and TRBJ2-7, with D perhaps matching TRBD1 (5 bases). The V end lost 1 base, the J end lost 0 bases, and 10 bases lay between the germline ends. The CDR3 sequence is 15 residues long. The germline CDR1 and CDR2 sequences are MNHNS and SASEGT. CDR3 protein: CASSEVAGLSYEQYF. The CDR3 DNA sequence: TGTGCCAGCAGTGAAGTGGCAGGGCTCTCCTACGAGCAGTACTTC.

The chain employs TRBV19 and TRBJ2-7; possibly TRBD1 for D (6 bases). Germline V gives CDR1 LNHDA, CDR2 SQIVND (reference sequence). V was shortened by 3 bases and J by 2 bases, with 17 bases between the two germline ends. The length of the CDR3 is 16 residues. The CDR3 sequence: CASSIRTGTPAYEQYF. CDR3 DNA sequence: TGTGCCAGTAGTATCCGAACCGGGACACCCGCCTACGAGCAGTACTTC.

This chain uses TRBV3-1 (or the pseudogene TRBV3-2) with TRBJ1-2; no clear D gene. The ends were cut back, 2 bases at V and 4 bases at J, with 5 bases in the middle. Germline V gives CDR1 LGHDT, CDR2 YNNKEL (reference sequence). This CDR3 region has 12 residues. The CDR3 region is CASSQRLYGYTF. The DNA of the CDR3 is TGTGCCAGCAGCCAAAGACTCTATGGCTACACCTTC.

The table lists this clone with a count of one. The chain recombines TRBV5-1 with TRBJ2-3; TRBD1 aligns across 9 bases. The CDR3 length is 14 residues. Germline V gene lookup returns CDR1 SGHRS and CDR2 YFSETQ. V lost 4 bases, J lost 5 bases, and 5 bases stayed unmatched. CDR3 amino acids: CASSQDRGGDTQYF. In DNA, the CDR3 is TGCGCCAGCAGCCAGGACAGGGGCGGAGATACGCAGTATTTT.

The chain has TRBV7-9 and TRBJ2-3; no reliable D call. CDR1 SEHNR and CDR2 FQNEAQ come from the germline V gene (reference sequence). The germline V and J ends were trimmed by 5 bases and 2 bases, with 11 bases remaining between them. The CDR3 totals 14 residues. CDR3 loop: CASSRLTLTDTQYF. The CDR3 nucleotides are TGTGCCAGCAGCCGTCTAACTCTCACAGATACGCAGTATTTT.

This clone has a handful of counts. The chain joins TRBV15 to TRBJ2-7; D is uncertain. V lost 6 bases, J lost 1 base, and 13 bases lay in between. Germline V CDR1 and CDR2: LNHNV, YYDKDF (reference sequence). CDR3 size: 14 residues. DNA of the CDR3: TGTGCCACCAGTGTAGGAGACTCTTCCTACGAGCAGTACTTC. It is translated as CATSVGDSSYEQYF.

This chain links TRBV5-6 with TRBJ1-2; 12 positions match TRBD1. The CDR3 has 17 amino acids. Germline CDR1 reads SGHDT; CDR2 reads YYEEEE. The ends lost 4 bases at V and 1 base at J; junction bases unmatched: 8. The CDR3 DNA follows: TGTGCCAGCAGCCCTGGGGGGACAGGGGGCTTTAACTATGGCTACACCTTC. Amino acid sequence: CASSPGGTGGFNYGYTF.

This chain joins TRBV28 and TRBJ1-1; a possible D gene is TRBD1 (6 bases). Germline V gene lookup returns CDR1 MDHEN and CDR2 SYDVKM. V gave up 3 bases and J gave up 4 bases, with 15 bases separating them. The CDR3 is 15 residues long. CDR3 DNA sequence: TGTGCCAGCAGTTTGTACAGGGCGGGTGGCACTGAAGCTTTCTTT. Translated, it gives CASSLYRAGGTEAFF.

This clone was observed once. The V gene is TRBV7-9, the J gene TRBJ2-1; TRBD2 is a possible D gene (6 bases). V was clipped by 1 base and J by 1 base, with 17 bases between them. This CDR3 spans 18 amino acids. CDR1 is SEHNR, CDR2 FQNEAQ, per germline (reference sequence). CDR3 residues: CASSLVISGGVSYNEQFF. As DNA, the CDR3 is TGTGCCAGCAGCTTAGTGATCTCGGGCGGGGTGTCCTACAATGAGCAGTTCTTC. Drawing the rest from reference TRBV7-9 and TRBJ2-1, the complete variable domain is DTGVSQNPRHKITKRGQNVTFRCDPISEHNRLYWYRQTLGQGPEFLTYFQNEAQLEKSRLLSDRFSAERPKGSFSTLEIQRTEQGDSAMYLCASSLVISGGVSYNEQFFGPGTRLTVL.

This clone showed up just once. The chain carries TRBV4-1 and TRBJ1-1, with TRBD1 matching 7 bases. The CDR3 has 18 residues. V shed 4 bases and J 1 base; nucleotides not matched to a gene: 15. Germline V gives CDR1 MGHRA, CDR2 YSYEKL. The CDR3 DNA reads TGCGCCAGCAGCCGAGGAACAGGGGCGAATTTAGGGAACACTGAAGCTTTCTTT. Amino acids: CASSRGTGANLGNTEAFF.

The rearrangement uses TRBV28 and TRBJ1-6; 9 nucleotides align to TRBD1. The CDR3 is 15 amino acids. Trimming cost V 7 bases and J 6 bases; bases outside gene matches: 7. In germline, CDR1 is MDHEN, CDR2 SYDVKM. CDR3 region: CASNLPGQGNSPLHF. The CDR3 DNA reads TGTGCCAGCAACCTTCCGGGACAGGGTAATTCACCCCTCCACTTT.

The rearrangement links TRBV6-5 to TRBJ1-2; 7 bases fit TRBD1. There are 16 residues in the CDR3. Trimming cost V 3 bases and J 10 bases; bases outside gene matches: 17. Germline CDR1 and CDR2: MNHEY and SVGAGI. In nucleotides, the CDR3 is TGTGCCAGCAGTTATTCCCCAGGGGGAAGAACGGTGGCCTACACCTTC. It translates to CASSYSPGGRTVAYTF.

Only one count was recorded for this clone. This chain links TRBV9 with TRBJ1-4, with D maybe TRBD1 (5 bases). Trimming removed 0 bases from V and 4 bases from J, with 13 bases in between. The CDR3 runs 16 residues. Per the germline V gene, CDR1 is SGDLS and CDR2 is YYNGEE. The CDR3 region is CASSVGQRQLNEKLFF. Written as DNA, the CDR3 is TGTGCCAGCAGCGTAGGTCAGAGACAGCTTAATGAAAAACTGTTTTTT.

The CDR3: CASSFGVLGNTEAFF. The CDR3 DNA reads as TGTGCCAGCAGCTTCGGTGTTCTTGGGAACACTGAAGCTTTCTTT. V is TRBV7-9 and J is TRBJ1-1; D is uncertain. The CDR3 spans 15 residues. Trimming shortened V by 3 bases and J by 1 base, and 12 bases separated the two germline ends. Germline V gene sequence: CDR1 SEHNR, CDR2 FQNEAQ (reference sequence).

This rearrangement joins TRBV5-6 to TRBJ1-1; no clear D gene. Germline V gene sequence: CDR1 SGHDT, CDR2 YYEEEE. The ends were cut back, 0 bases at V and 7 bases at J, with 4 bases in the middle. The CDR3 runs 11 residues. For the CDR3, the DNA is TGTGCCAGCAGCTTGGCCCGTGAAGCTTTCTTT. This codes for CASSLAREAFF.

This chain joins TRBV4-1 and TRBJ2-7, with D tentatively TRBD1 (6 bases). Trimming removed 0 bases at V and 2 bases at J, with 11 bases between. This CDR3 comprises 15 residues. The germline CDR1 and CDR2 sequences are MGHRA and YSYEKL. This CDR3 is CASSQDFNRAYEQYF. The CDR3 region has the DNA TGCGCCAGCAGCCAAGATTTTAACAGGGCCTACGAGCAGTACTTC.

The CDR3 loop is CATSDALVGWETQYF. Written as DNA, the CDR3 is TGTGCCACCAGTGATGCCCTAGTAGGCTGGGAGACCCAGTACTTC. The rearrangement joins TRBV24-1 to TRBJ2-5; no definite D call. Germline CDR1 reads KGHDR; CDR2 reads SFDVKD. The V gene lost 3 bases and the J gene lost 5 bases, with 15 bases spanning the gap. This CDR3 contains 15 residues.

CDR3 in amino acids: CASSQRLAGRLYEQYF. In DNA form, the CDR3 reads TGCGCCAGCAGTCAACGATTAGCGGGGCGCCTATACGAGCAGTACTTC. The chain recombines TRBV23-1 with TRBJ2-7, with 8 bases aligning to TRBD2. TRBV23-1 has ORF status, its function being uncertain. The ends lost 2 bases at V and 4 bases at J; junction bases unmatched: 10. The CDR3 is made up of 16 amino acids.

In its sample, this clone was seen once. As DNA, the CDR3 is TGTGCCAGCAGTTACGCTCAGGGTGTTAATTCACCCCTCCACTTT. It encodes CASSYAQGVNSPLHF. The chain is built from TRBV6-5 and TRBJ1-6, with D tentatively TRBD1 (5 bases). The CDR3 runs to 15 residues. V lost 2 bases to trimming and J lost 6 bases, with 11 bases between them. CDR1 and CDR2 (germline): MNHEY, SVGAGI.

V gene TRBV7-9 combines with J gene TRBJ1-2; D call uncertain. This CDR3 is built from 12 residues. Trimming left V 5 bases short and J 5 bases short, with 9 bases between. Germline V gene data show CDR1 as SEHNR and CDR2 as FQNEAQ (reference sequence). Here the CDR3 DNA reads TGTGCCAGCAGCCCAGACACATATGGCTACACCTTC. This translates into CASSPDTYGYTF.

DNA of the CDR3: TGTGCCATCAGTACTAGCGGGGGGGCCGGTGACAATGAGCAGTTCTTC. Amino acids: CAISTSGGAGDNEQFF. The chain has TRBV10-3 and TRBJ2-1, with 13 bases that match TRBD2. The germline gives CDR1 ENHRY, CDR2 SYGVKD. V lost 5 bases and J lost 5; bases outside the gene matches: 6. The CDR3 covers 16 residues.

The rearrangement links TRBV7-8 to TRBJ1-5; TRBD1 is a possible D gene (5 bases). CDR3 length: 15 residues. V was pared by 5 bases and J by 7 bases, with 18 bases between. Germline V gene lookup returns CDR1 SGHVS and CDR2 FQNEAQ. The CDR3 DNA sequence: TGTGCCAGCAGCAGACTCGGCGGGGCAAGGCAGCCCCAGCATTTT. Translating gives CASSRLGGARQPQHF. The variable domain in full, completed from reference TRBV7-8 and TRBJ1-5, reads GAGVSQSPRYKVAKRGQDVALRCDPISGHVSLFWYQQALGQGPEFLTYFQNEAQLDKSGLPSDRFFAERPEGSVSTLKIQRTQQEDSAVYLCASSRLGGARQPQHFGDGTRLSIL.

The J gene is TRBJ2-7, the V gene TRBV28; 10 nucleotides line up with TRBD1. The CDR3 is made up of 15 amino acids. Germline trimming cut 6 bases from V and 0 bases from J; bases unmatched to any gene: 5. CDR1 MDHEN and CDR2 SYDVKM come from the germline V gene. The CDR3 region has the DNA TGTGCCAGCAGCCTCGGGACAGGGGTCTCCTACGAGCAGTACTTC. Translated, it gives CASSLGTGVSYEQYF.

The chain uses TRBV20-1 and TRBJ1-3; TRBD1 matches 7 bases. Trimming removed 3 bases from V and 5 bases from J; junction bases left unmatched: 19. The CDR3 is made up of 18 amino acids. Germline loops: CDR1 DFQATT, CDR2 SNEGSKA (reference sequence). CDR3 bases: TGCAGTGCTAGTCCCCAAGAACGAACAGGGGTAATAAGAAACACCATATATTTT. Translating gives CSASPQERTGVIRNTIYF.

The chain is built from TRBV28 and TRBJ2-7; TRBD1 is a possible D gene (6 bases). The germline V gene has CDR1 MDHEN and CDR2 SYDVKM. The V end was cut by 0 bases, the J end by 0 bases, with 12 bases between. The CDR3 has 16 amino acids. CDR3 sequence (DNA): TGTGCCAGCAGTTTATGGGGGGCAGGAAACTCCTACGAGCAGTACTTC. It codes for CASSLWGAGNSYEQYF.

The rearrangement links TRBV11-2 to TRBJ2-1; 8 bases agree with TRBD1. This CDR3 is 16 amino acids long. Trimming took 6 bases from V and 1 from J; bases not matched to a gene: 8. Germline V lookup: CDR1 SGHAT, CDR2 FQNNGV. The CDR3 DNA reads TGTGCCAGCAGACCTGGGACAGGTGGATCCTACAATGAGCAGTTCTTC. The encoded protein is CASRPGTGGSYNEQFF.